Each of the 2 T cell receptor beta chains below was sequenced from the same sample in a study of Ad26.COV2.S vaccination and SARS-CoV-2 variants. Sequencing used immunoSEQ multiplex PCR; TCRdb keeps in-frame clones, though not all of them. This sample yields more than 300,000 clones, of which about 85% are seen a single time; 2% to 2.5% belongs to the top ten. The sample's treatment: 15 to 20 received Ad26.COV2.S at low or high dose, single or two shots; 5 received placebo; per-sample allocation not given. Sampling occurred on day 63 after the first vaccine or placebo injection. Sequencing used peripheral blood, obtained in a trial of Ad26.COV2.S vaccine versus placebo. Every receptor here comes from a person between 18 and 59 years old who received the Ad26.COV2.S COVID-19 vaccine or a placebo.

This chain links TRBV3-1 (or the pseudogene TRBV3-2) with TRBJ2-1; 11 bases fit TRBD2. The CDR3 is 16 residues long. Germline V gene data show CDR1 as LGHDT and CDR2 as YNNKEL (reference sequence). V trimming: 5 bases; J trimming: 5 bases; junction bases outside the gene matches: 8. Here the CDR3 DNA reads TGTGCCAGCAGCTCTTTAGCGGGGGGGCCCCACAATGAGCAGTTCTTC. This codes for CASSSLAGGPHNEQFF.

V usage is TRBV27 and J usage is TRBJ1-1, with D tentatively TRBD1 (6 bases). Germline CDR1 reads MNHEY; CDR2 reads SMNVEV (reference sequence). V dropped 7 bases and J dropped 10 bases, with 16 bases sitting between them. This CDR3 has 12 amino acids. Written as DNA, the CDR3 is TGTGCCAGCACCGAAACAGGGCGGCCAGCTTTCTTT. It codes for CASTETGRPAFF.